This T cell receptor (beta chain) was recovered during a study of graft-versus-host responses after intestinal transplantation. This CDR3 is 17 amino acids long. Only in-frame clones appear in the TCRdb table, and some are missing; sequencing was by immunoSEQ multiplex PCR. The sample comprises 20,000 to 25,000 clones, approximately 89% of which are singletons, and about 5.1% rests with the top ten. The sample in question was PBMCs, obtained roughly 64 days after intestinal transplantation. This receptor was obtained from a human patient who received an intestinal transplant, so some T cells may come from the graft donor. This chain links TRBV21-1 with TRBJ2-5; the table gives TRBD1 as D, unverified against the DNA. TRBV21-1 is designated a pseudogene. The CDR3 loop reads CASSKVYRGRGGETQYF. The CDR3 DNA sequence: TGTGCCAGCAGCAAAGTTTACAGGGGGCGTGGGGGAGAGACCCAGTACTTC.